This T cell receptor (beta chain) originates from a study of regulatory T cells in long-lasting Graves disease. HTBI primers from iRepertoire and Arm-PCR of CDR3 regions yielded the TCR beta libraries. Each CDR3 protein is one row after TCRdb ran MiXCR on the multiplex PCR reads. This sample has approximately 470,000 distinct CDR3 sequences, with 15% to 20% found just once. The germline CDR1 and CDR2 sequences are SQVTM and ANQGSEA. The CDR3 loop spans 10 amino acids. The sample's time point: newly diagnosed GD, antithyroid drugs for less than 3 months. Extracted PBMC RNA gave rise to the TCR library. The same specimen was also included in a second study, on T cells in Graves' hyperthyroidism and ophthalmopathy.

This sequence was found in a man aged 40-55 years with Graves disease. The starting material was peripheral blood mononuclear cells (PBMCs), obtained at new diagnosis, from a patient treated with antithyroid drugs. The chain links TRBV29-1 to TRBJ1-1, with D unclear. CDR3 loop: CTSNNTEAFF. The CDR3 DNA is TGCACCTCAAACAACACTGAAGCTTTCTTT.